Shown below are 11 T cell receptor beta chains from a single sample sequenced in a study of control samples from healthy donors and cancer patients. The protocol was immunoSEQ multiplex PCR, while the TCRdb copy is restricted to in-frame clones and leaves out a portion. The sample lists around 120,000 clones, 93% seen once, with roughly 2.5% in the top ten. Material: blood. Receptors originate from a man aged 25-45 years in good health.

The rearrangement uses TRBV2 and TRBJ1-1, with 7 bases that match TRBD1. V was pared by 9 bases and J by 3 bases, with 7 bases of the junction left unmatched. This CDR3 spans 13 amino acids. CDR1 and CDR2 from the germline V gene are SNHLY and FYNNEI. The CDR3 DNA follows: TGTGCCAGTCGGCGGCAGGGGGACACTGAAGCTTTCTTT. Its protein is CASRRQGDTEAFF.

The V and J genes are TRBV15 and TRBJ2-5; TRBD1 is a possible D gene (6 bases). Trimming removed 0 bases from V and 2 bases from J, with 16 bases in between. Per germline, CDR1 LNHNV and CDR2 YYDKDF (reference sequence). This CDR3 spans 17 amino acids. Here the CDR3 reads CATSRDPTGQKQETQYF. CDR3 coding DNA: TGTGCCACCAGCAGAGATCCCACCGGACAGAAACAAGAGACCCAGTACTTC.

This clone occurred once. This rearrangement joins TRBV7-9 to TRBJ1-6; 8 nucleotides line up with TRBD1. Germline CDR1 SEHNR, CDR2 FQNEAQ (reference sequence). The CDR3 length is 14 residues. V gave up 4 bases and J gave up 6 bases; unmatched junction bases: 2. Here the CDR3 reads CASSWGQANSPLHF. CDR3 bases: TGTGCCAGCAGCTGGGGACAGGCTAATTCACCCCTCCACTTT.

The chain recombines TRBV27 with TRBJ2-3, with TRBD2 matching over 7 bases. Trimming cost V 8 bases and J 3 bases; bases outside gene matches: 11. Germline CDR1 and CDR2: MNHEY and SMNVEV (reference sequence). The CDR3 spans 15 residues. The CDR3 DNA follows: TGTGCCAGCCAATCGGGGGGATGGGTAACAGATACGCAGTATTTT. This sequence encodes CASQSGGWVTDTQYF.

The J gene is TRBJ1-2, the V gene TRBV5-1; D not certain. V lost 3 bases, J lost 4 bases, and 7 bases lay in between. The germline V gene has CDR1 SGHRS and CDR2 YFSETQ. The length of the CDR3 is 12 residues. CDR3 nucleotide sequence: TGCGCCAGCAGCTCCGGGTCCTATGGCTACACCTTC. As protein: CASSSGSYGYTF.

CDR3 bases: TGTGCCAGCAGTGAAAGCCGAACCCAGCATTTT. Protein sequence: CASSESRTQHF. The chain combines TRBV6-1 with TRBJ1-5; D is ambiguous. This CDR3 contains 11 residues. The germline V and J ends were trimmed by 2 bases and 11 bases, with 7 bases remaining between them. The germline CDR1 and CDR2 sequences are MNHNS and SASEGT.

The J gene is TRBJ2-1, the V gene TRBV29-1, with 9 bases fitting TRBD2. This CDR3 contains 16 residues. The trim removed 0 bases at V and 7 bases at J, leaving 10 bases unmatched. The germline V gene encodes CDR1 SQVTM and CDR2 ANQGSEA. The CDR3 here is CSVEDRGTSSTNEQFF. CDR3 DNA: TGCAGCGTTGAAGATCGCGGGACTAGCTCAACGAATGAGCAGTTCTTC.

The J gene is TRBJ1-3, the V gene TRBV2; no definite D call. V was trimmed by 3 bases and J by 8 bases, leaving 14 bases between them. Germline CDR1 is SNHLY and CDR2 is FYNNEI. CDR3 length: 14 residues. The DNA of the CDR3 is TGTGCCAGCAGTGATGTGGTAGAAGGGTACACCATATATTTT. Translating it yields CASSDVVEGYTIYF.

The V gene is TRBV5-5, the J gene TRBJ1-2, with 8 positions matching TRBD1. The CDR3 is 16 residues long. Looked up from germline, CDR1 is SGHKS and CDR2 is YYEKEE (reference sequence). J lost 6 bases, V lost 2 bases, and 12 bases had no gene match. CDR3 DNA: TGTGCCAGCAGCTTTTCGGCGGCAGGGGGCCGGCATGGCTACACCTTC. This translates into CASSFSAAGGRHGYTF.

The V call is TRBV18, the J call TRBJ1-2; D is possibly TRBD1 (6 bases). CDR3 length equals 15 residues. Germline V gene data show CDR1 as KGHSH and CDR2 as LQKENI. V gave up 4 bases and J gave up 0 bases, with 12 bases separating them. The CDR3 sequence is CASSLGQTTNYGYTF. CDR3 bases: TGTGCCAGCTCACTCGGACAGACTACTAACTATGGCTACACCTTC.

The CDR3 DNA is TGTGCCAGCAGCTCAGGACGACAGGGGAAAAGCTCCTACGAGCAGTACTTC. This encodes CASSSGRQGKSSYEQYF. V usage is TRBV7-8 and J usage is TRBJ2-7; TRBD1 matches at 8 bases. With 4 bases clipped from V and 0 bases from J, the junction kept 11 bases outside the gene matches. Germline V gene sequence: CDR1 SGHVS, CDR2 FQNEAQ. This CDR3 is built from 17 residues.